The clone carrying this TCR beta chain has only a few counts. Its antigen remains unknown. The entry originates in a study of T and B cells in COVID-19 patients. About the study: Blood was sampled from COVID-19 patients who were either actively infected or recovered. The recovered patients had mostly mild to moderate COVID-19 with outpatient management.

Multiplex PCR with BIOMED2 TRB-A/B primer pools amplified TRB rearrangements. TCRdb itself ran the multiplex PCR reads through MiXCR, one entry per CDR3 protein. The data hold 20,000 to 25,000 distinct CDR3 sequences, with approximately 28% observed a single time. From blood, about 240-550 ng of genomic DNA served as TRB template. Germline CDR1 reads SEHNR; CDR2 reads FQNEAQ (reference sequence). The CDR3 extends over 11 amino acids. Trimming took 5 bases from V and 4 from J, leaving 6 bases between them. Whole-study results and caveats: Patients with COVID-19 reportedly showed strongly skewed T cell receptor beta variable and joining gene usage. At recovery TRB diversity and richness exceeded healthy donors, after highly clonal active COVID-19 repertoires.

V gene TRBV7-9 combines with J gene TRBJ2-7; D gene ambiguous. The sample comprised blood. The source of this sequence is a human donor who had recovered from COVID-19. In nucleotides, the CDR3 is TGTGCCAGCAGCCAAGAGTACGAGCAGTACTTC. This sequence encodes CASSQEYEQYF.